This T cell receptor beta chain was identified in a study of beta chain features in type 1 diabetes. The investigators reverse transcribed all of the isolated RNA, so they sequenced expressed TCRB transcripts. The read count averaged approximately 3.5 million across naive, central memory and regulatory T cell samples. Some clones are missing from TCRdb's copy, which holds only in-frame ones; the method was immunoSEQ multiplex PCR. The repertoire consists of around 500,000 clones, with roughly 11% occurring once and the leading ten covering about 0.042%. CDR3 length: 13 amino acids. CDR1 SEHNR and CDR2 FQNEAQ come from the germline V gene (reference sequence). V trimming: 5 bases; J trimming: 4 bases; junction bases outside the gene matches: 4. A word on this clone: Its specificity is not known.

Findings and limits, study-wide: For type 1 diabetes patients, VDJ junctions showed fewer insertions and more deletions.

This receptor was obtained from a woman aged 18 to 35 in good health. Sample: naive CD4+ T cells from blood. The chain links TRBV7-9 to TRBJ1-1; 7 bases agree with TRBD1. The CDR3 sequence: CASSQGTATEAFF. CDR3 DNA sequence: TGTGCCAGCAGCCAAGGGACAGCCACTGAAGCTTTCTTT.